This TCR beta chain was sequenced in a study of CD8 T cells in ankylosing spondylitis. Findings and caveats of the study: From matched ankylosing spondylitis synovial fluid, disease-linked clones were reportedly recovered at significantly enriched levels. A TCR beta motif of roughly eight highly homologous variants appeared characteristic of ankylosing spondylitis blood. In synovial fluid and blood from reactive arthritis, some motif variants were previously reported.

Turning to this clonotype: What it recognizes is unknown.

Libraries for TCR beta were made by quantitative 5'-RACE with molecular barcodes. MiXCR, run by TCRdb on the 5' RACE reads, gives a single entry per CDR3 protein. This sample carries about 390,000 distinct CDR3 sequences, around 24% of them seen once, and the ten largest clones take approximately 15%. The CDR3 extends over 14 amino acids. The V end was cut by 0 bases, the J end by 6 bases, with 9 bases between. Germline-derived CDR1 and CDR2 are SGHDT and YYEEEE. The specimen was blood, either unsorted or a sorted T cell fraction (not recorded which). The source of this sequence is a male donor with ankylosing spondylitis. The chain recombines TRBV5-6 with TRBJ2-2; D gene uncertain. The CDR3 coding sequence is TGTGCCAGCAGCTTGGAAGGAAAGGCCGGGGAGCTGTTTTTT. Its translation is CASSLEGKAGELFF.